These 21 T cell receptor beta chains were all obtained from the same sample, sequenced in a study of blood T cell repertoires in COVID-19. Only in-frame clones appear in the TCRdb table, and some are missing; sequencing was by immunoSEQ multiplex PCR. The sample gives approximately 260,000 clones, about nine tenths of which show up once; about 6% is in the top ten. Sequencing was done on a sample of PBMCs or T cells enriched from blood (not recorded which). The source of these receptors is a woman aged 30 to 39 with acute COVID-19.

The CDR3 sequence: CAWSEGLANYGYTF. The CDR3 region has the DNA TGTGCCTGGAGTGAGGGGCTAGCTAACTATGGCTACACCTTC. This chain joins TRBV30 and TRBJ1-2; TRBD1 might be the D (5 bases). Per germline, CDR1 GTSNPN and CDR2 SVGIG (reference sequence). The germline V and J ends were trimmed by 1 base and 0 bases, with 9 bases remaining between them. The CDR3 is 14 amino acids.

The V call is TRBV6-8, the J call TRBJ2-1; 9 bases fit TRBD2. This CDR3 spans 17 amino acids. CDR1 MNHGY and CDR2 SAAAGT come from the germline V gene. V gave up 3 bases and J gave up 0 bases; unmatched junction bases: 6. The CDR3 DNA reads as TGTGCCAGCAGTTATTTAGCGGGGGACAGCTCCTACAATGAGCAGTTCTTC. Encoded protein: CASSYLAGDSSYNEQFF.

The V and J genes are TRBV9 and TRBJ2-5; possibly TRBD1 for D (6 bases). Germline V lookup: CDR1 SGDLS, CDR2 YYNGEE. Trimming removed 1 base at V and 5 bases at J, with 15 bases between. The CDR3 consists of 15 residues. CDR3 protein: CASSVRQGPGETQYF. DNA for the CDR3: TGTGCCAGCAGCGTAAGGCAGGGGCCGGGGGAGACCCAGTACTTC.

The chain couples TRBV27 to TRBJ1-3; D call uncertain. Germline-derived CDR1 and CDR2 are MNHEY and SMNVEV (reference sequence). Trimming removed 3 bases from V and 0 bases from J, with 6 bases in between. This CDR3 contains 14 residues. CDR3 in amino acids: CASSLSFSGNTIYF. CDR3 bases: TGTGCCAGCAGTTTGAGTTTCTCTGGAAACACCATATATTTT.

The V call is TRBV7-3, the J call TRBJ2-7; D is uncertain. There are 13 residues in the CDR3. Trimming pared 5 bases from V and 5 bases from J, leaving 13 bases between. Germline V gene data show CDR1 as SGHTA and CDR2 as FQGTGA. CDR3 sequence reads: CASSQHTGDEQYF. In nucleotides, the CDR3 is TGTGCCAGCAGCCAACACACTGGAGACGAGCAGTACTTC.

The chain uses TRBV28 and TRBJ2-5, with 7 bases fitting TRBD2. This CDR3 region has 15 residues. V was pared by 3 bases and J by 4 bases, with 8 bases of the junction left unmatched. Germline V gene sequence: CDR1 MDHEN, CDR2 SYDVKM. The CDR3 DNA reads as TGTGCCAGCAGTTTGGTCGGGGGGTTGCGAGAGACCCAGTACTTC. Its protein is CASSLVGGLRETQYF.

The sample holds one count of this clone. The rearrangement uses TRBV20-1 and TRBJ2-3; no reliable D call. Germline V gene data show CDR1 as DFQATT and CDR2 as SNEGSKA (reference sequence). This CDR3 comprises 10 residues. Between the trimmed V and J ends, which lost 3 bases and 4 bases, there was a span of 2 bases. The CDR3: CSASADTQYF. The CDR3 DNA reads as TGCAGTGCTAGCGCAGATACGCAGTATTTT.

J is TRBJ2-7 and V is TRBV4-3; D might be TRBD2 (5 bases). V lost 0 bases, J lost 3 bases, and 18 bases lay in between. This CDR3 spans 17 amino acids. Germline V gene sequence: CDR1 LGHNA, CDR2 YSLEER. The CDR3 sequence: CASSQDMERRPYYEQYF. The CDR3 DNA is TGCGCCAGCAGCCAAGATATGGAGCGGAGGCCTTACTACGAGCAGTACTTC.

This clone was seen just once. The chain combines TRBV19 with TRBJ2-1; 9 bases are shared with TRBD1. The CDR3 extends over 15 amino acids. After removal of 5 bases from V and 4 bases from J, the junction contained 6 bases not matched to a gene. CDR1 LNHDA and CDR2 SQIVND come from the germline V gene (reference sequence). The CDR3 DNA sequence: TGTGCCAGTAGTCCAGACAGGGGGTTTTACAATGAGCAGTTCTTC. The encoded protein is CASSPDRGFYNEQFF.

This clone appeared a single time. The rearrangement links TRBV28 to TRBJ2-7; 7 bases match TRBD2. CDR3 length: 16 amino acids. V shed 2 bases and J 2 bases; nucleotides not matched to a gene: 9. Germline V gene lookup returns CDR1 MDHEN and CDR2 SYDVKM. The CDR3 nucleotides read TGTGCCAGCAGTTTAGTTCATCGAGCGGGAACCTACGAGCAGTACTTC. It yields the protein CASSLVHRAGTYEQYF.

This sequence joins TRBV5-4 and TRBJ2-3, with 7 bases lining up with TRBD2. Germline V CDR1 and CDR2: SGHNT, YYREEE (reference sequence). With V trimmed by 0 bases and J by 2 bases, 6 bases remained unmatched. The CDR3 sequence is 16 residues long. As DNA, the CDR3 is TGTGCCAGCAGCTTGGGCGGGAGTACCCCCACAGATACGCAGTATTTT. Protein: CASSLGGSTPTDTQYF.

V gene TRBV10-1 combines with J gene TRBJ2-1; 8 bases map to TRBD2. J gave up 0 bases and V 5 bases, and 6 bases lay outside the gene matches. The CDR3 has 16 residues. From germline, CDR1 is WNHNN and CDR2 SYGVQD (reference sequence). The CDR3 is CASSQSGGPSYNEQFF. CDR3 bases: TGCGCCAGCAGTCAGAGCGGGGGCCCCTCCTACAATGAGCAGTTCTTC.

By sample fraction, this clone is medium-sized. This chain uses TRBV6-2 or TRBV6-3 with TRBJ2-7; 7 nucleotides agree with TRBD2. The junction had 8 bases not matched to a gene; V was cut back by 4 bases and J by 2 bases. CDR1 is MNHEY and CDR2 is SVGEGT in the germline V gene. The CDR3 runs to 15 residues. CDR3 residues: CASSSWLADTYEQYF. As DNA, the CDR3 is TGTGCCAGCAGTTCGTGGCTAGCGGACACCTACGAGCAGTACTTC.

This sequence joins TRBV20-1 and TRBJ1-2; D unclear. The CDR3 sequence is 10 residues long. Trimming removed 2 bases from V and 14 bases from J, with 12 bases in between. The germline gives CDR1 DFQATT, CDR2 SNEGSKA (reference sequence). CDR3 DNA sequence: TGCAGTGCTAGACACGAGGGTACGACCTTC. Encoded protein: CSARHEGTTF.

The CDR3, as DNA: TGTGCCAGTACACGAGGGACAGAGTGGAATGAGCAGTTCTTC. Its translation: CASTRGTEWNEQFF. The chain couples TRBV19 to TRBJ2-1, with TRBD1 matching 7 bases. The junction had 10 bases not matched to a gene; V was cut back by 7 bases and J by 7 bases. The CDR3 runs to 14 residues. CDR1 LNHDA and CDR2 SQIVND come from the germline V gene (reference sequence).

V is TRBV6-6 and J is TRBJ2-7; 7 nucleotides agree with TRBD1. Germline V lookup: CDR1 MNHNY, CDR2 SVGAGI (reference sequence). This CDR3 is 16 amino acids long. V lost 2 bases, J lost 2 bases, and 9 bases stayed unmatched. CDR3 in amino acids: CASSYADRELAYEQYF. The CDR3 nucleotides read TGTGCCAGCAGTTACGCTGACAGGGAGTTGGCCTACGAGCAGTACTTC.

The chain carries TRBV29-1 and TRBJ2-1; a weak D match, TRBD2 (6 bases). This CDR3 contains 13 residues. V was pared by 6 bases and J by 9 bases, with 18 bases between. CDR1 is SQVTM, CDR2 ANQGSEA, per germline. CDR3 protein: CSVSNLGGSEQFF. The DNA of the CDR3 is TGCAGCGTCTCAAACCTTGGGGGGAGTGAGCAGTTCTTC.

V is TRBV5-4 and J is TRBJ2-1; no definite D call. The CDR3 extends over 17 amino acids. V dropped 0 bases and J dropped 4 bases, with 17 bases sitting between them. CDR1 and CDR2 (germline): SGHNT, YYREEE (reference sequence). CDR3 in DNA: TGTGCCAGCAGCTTGGGTGGCCTAGGTGCATCGTACAATGAGCAGTTCTTC. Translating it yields CASSLGGLGASYNEQFF.

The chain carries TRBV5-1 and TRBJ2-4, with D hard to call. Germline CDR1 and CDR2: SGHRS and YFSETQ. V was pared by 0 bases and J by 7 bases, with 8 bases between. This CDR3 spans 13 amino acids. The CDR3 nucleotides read TGCGCCAGCAGCTTGGACTGGAGTAACATTCAGTACTTC. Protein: CASSLDWSNIQYF.

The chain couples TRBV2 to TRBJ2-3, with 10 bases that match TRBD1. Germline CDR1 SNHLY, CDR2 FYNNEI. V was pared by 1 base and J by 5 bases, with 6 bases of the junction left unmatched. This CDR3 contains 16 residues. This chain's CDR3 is CASSEVAGQGRDTQYF. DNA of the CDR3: TGTGCCAGCAGTGAAGTGGCGGGACAGGGGAGAGATACGCAGTATTTT.

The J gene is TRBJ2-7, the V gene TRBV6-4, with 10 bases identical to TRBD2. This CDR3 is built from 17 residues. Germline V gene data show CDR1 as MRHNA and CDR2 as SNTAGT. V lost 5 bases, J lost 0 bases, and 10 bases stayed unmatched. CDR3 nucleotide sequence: TGTGCCAGCAGTCACCACCGGACTAGCGGCACCTCCTACGAGCAGTACTTC. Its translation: CASSHHRTSGTSYEQYF.